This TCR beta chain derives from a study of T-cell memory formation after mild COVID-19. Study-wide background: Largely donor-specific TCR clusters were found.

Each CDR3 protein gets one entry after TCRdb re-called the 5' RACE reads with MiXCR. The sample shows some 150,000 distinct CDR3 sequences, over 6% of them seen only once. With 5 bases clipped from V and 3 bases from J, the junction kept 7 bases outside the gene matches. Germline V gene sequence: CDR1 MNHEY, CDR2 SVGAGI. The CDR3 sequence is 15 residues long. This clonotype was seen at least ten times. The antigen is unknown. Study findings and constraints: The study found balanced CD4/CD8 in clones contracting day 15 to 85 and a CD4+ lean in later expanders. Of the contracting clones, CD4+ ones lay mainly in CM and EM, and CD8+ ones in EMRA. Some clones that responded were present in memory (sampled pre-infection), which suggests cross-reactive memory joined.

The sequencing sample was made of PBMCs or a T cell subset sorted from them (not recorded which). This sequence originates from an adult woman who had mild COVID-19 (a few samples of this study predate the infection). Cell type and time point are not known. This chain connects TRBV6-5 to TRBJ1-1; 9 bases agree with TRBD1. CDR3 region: CASSTGTGRDTEAFF. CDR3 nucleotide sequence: TGTGCCAGCAGTACTGGGACAGGGAGGGACACTGAAGCTTTCTTT.